This T cell receptor (beta chain) was observed in a study of blood T cell repertoires in COVID-19. Turning to the study itself: Italy, Spain and the United States were the sources of the convalescent and acute COVID-19 samples. The cDNA or gDNA used as material had been derived from T cells, B-cell-depleted T cells, or PBMCs.

Data came from immunoSEQ multiplex PCR; TCRdb stores just in-frame clones and leaves some out. The table lists some 300,000 clones, just under 90% of them singletons. The CDR3 covers 16 residues. Germline V gene data show CDR1 as SGHNT and CDR2 as YENEEA. J lost 7 bases, V lost 5 bases, and 13 bases had no gene match. Enrollment of patients from Seattle took place during active infection, with longitudinal follow-up. This receptor was taken from a woman in her thirties with COVID-19, enrolled during active disease. Sequenced input: peripheral blood. The V and J genes are TRBV11-3 and TRBJ2-1; 8 bases line up with TRBD2. Here the CDR3 reads CASSPRSRGGSNEQFF. Here the CDR3 DNA reads TGTGCCAGCAGCCCTAGATCACGGGGGGGGAGTAATGAGCAGTTCTTC.